This passage covers 32 T cell receptor beta chains from one sample sequenced in a study of PD-1 blockade in classical Hodgkin lymphoma. The sample's time point: cycle 4 day 1 (C4D1), after more than five weeks of nivolumab. With no exception, relapse followed autologous stem cell transplantation in all patients, and brentuximab vedotin exposure varied. Negative magnetic selection isolated CD4+ T cells from thawed PBMCs. Profiled with immunoSEQ multiplex PCR; TCRdb holds only in-frame clones, not every one. The sample lists tens of thousands of clones, 85% to 90% occurring once. Sequences were derived from CD4+ T cells from blood, sampled before the fourth cycle of nivolumab. These receptors all stem from a human donor with classical Hodgkin lymphoma.

This chain connects TRBV5-8 to TRBJ2-3, with 8 nucleotides matching TRBD2. The trim removed 6 bases at V and 1 base at J, leaving 13 bases unmatched. Germline-derived CDR1 and CDR2 are SGHTS and YDEGEE. This CDR3 spans 17 amino acids. CDR3 in amino acids: CASKEPTLGLGTDTQYF. As DNA, the CDR3 is TGTGCCAGCAAAGAGCCCACCCTGGGACTAGGCACAGATACGCAGTATTTT.

This chain joins TRBV6-1 and TRBJ2-5; no firm D call. Looked up from germline, CDR1 is MNHNS and CDR2 is SASEGT. The CDR3 has 11 amino acids. Trimming cost V 5 bases and J 11 bases, with 12 bases left between them. The CDR3 protein is CASSYVEEQYF. The CDR3 coding sequence is TGTGCCAGCAGTTACGTGGAAGAGCAGTACTTC.

This sequence joins TRBV6-5 and TRBJ2-3; 8 nucleotides agree with TRBD1. The ends lost 8 bases at V and 1 base at J; junction bases unmatched: 8. The CDR3 covers 15 residues. Germline V gene sequence: CDR1 MNHEY, CDR2 SVGAGI. As DNA, the CDR3 is TGTGCCAGCGGCAGACAGGGGCAAGGCACAGATACGCAGTATTTT. Amino acids: CASGRQGQGTDTQYF.

J is TRBJ2-6 and V is TRBV5-1; D remains unclear. This CDR3 has 15 residues. Germline values: CDR1 SGHRS, CDR2 YFSETQ. Trimming removed 2 bases from V and 1 base from J, with 7 bases in between. The CDR3 is CASSLTVSGANVLTF. In nucleotides, the CDR3 is TGCGCCAGCAGCTTAACAGTATCTGGGGCCAACGTCCTGACTTTC.

The chain employs TRBV28 and TRBJ2-7, with D uncertain. V lost 4 bases to trimming and J lost 6 bases, with 13 bases between them. Germline CDR1 reads MDHEN; CDR2 reads SYDVKM. This CDR3 is built from 13 residues. The CDR3 reads CASSSAGISEQYF. In DNA form, the CDR3 reads TGTGCCAGCAGTTCGGCCGGCATCTCCGAGCAGTACTTC.

This chain connects TRBV19 to TRBJ1-1; 8 positions match TRBD1. CDR1 and CDR2 from the germline V gene are LNHDA and SQIVND (reference sequence). V shed 10 bases and J 4 bases; nucleotides not matched to a gene: 8. This CDR3 comprises 13 residues. The CDR3 region is CATAGGWVTEAFF. CDR3 coding DNA: TGTGCCACCGCAGGGGGCTGGGTCACTGAAGCTTTCTTT.

The rearrangement uses TRBV25-1 and TRBJ2-5, with 7 bases identical to TRBD2. CDR1 and CDR2 from the germline V gene are MGHDK and SYGVNS. The CDR3 runs 14 residues. V shed 3 bases, J shed 5 bases, and the junction held 6 bases outside the gene matches. The CDR3 protein is CASSDPSGRETQYF. CDR3 coding DNA: TGTGCCAGCAGTGACCCCTCCGGGAGGGAGACCCAGTACTTC.

The gene calls are TRBV7-2 and TRBJ2-3; the match to TRBD2 covers 7 bases. V lost 5 bases, J lost 8 bases, and 7 bases stayed unmatched. Germline assignment: CDR1 SGHTA and CDR2 FQGNSA. This CDR3 region has 13 residues. The CDR3 loop is CASSPDRGVTQYF. CDR3 sequence (DNA): TGTGCCAGCAGCCCAGATCGGGGGGTTACGCAGTATTTT.

This chain connects TRBV10-2 to TRBJ1-6; perhaps TRBD1 as D (5 bases). Germline values: CDR1 WSHSY, CDR2 SAAADI. The CDR3 spans 13 residues. V dropped 10 bases and J dropped 7 bases, with 14 bases sitting between them. The CDR3 protein is CATWDRSNSPLHF. Written as DNA, the CDR3 is TGCGCCACCTGGGACCGATCAAATTCACCCCTCCACTTT.

This clone has more than one count but fewer than ten. The CDR3 reads CASSPPSGVYGYTF. The CDR3 bases are TGTGCCAGCAGCCCCCCGTCGGGGGTTTATGGCTACACCTTC. The chain joins TRBV7-9 to TRBJ1-2; weak D call: TRBD1 (5 bases). Per germline, CDR1 SEHNR and CDR2 FQNEAQ (reference sequence). The CDR3 runs to 14 residues. The ends were cut back, 5 bases at V and 5 bases at J, with 15 bases in the middle.

This clone appeared a few times. This chain joins TRBV5-1 and TRBJ1-1; TRBD1 aligns across 8 bases. The CDR3 runs to 17 residues. The ends lost 4 bases at V and 0 bases at J; junction bases unmatched: 11. Germline loops: CDR1 SGHRS, CDR2 YFSETQ. This chain's CDR3 is CASSQSVGTGMNTEAFF. The CDR3 DNA reads as TGCGCCAGCAGCCAGTCCGTTGGGACAGGTATGAACACTGAAGCTTTCTTT.

The chain is built from TRBV6-1 and TRBJ2-3, with unresolved D. The CDR3 has 14 residues. Between the trimmed V and J ends, which lost 7 bases and 0 bases, there was a span of 11 bases. Germline CDR1 is MNHNS and CDR2 is SASEGT. As DNA, the CDR3 is TGTGCCAGCACTTTTAGTCAGAGCACAGATACGCAGTATTTT. Protein product: CASTFSQSTDTQYF.

The chain uses TRBV5-1 and TRBJ2-1; 13 nucleotides match TRBD2. The CDR3 loop spans 15 amino acids. V trimming: 2 bases; J trimming: 6 bases; junction bases outside the gene matches: 2. The germline V gene has CDR1 SGHRS and CDR2 YFSETQ. This CDR3 reads CASSLRLAGGNEQFF. In nucleotides, the CDR3 is TGCGCCAGCAGCTTAAGACTAGCGGGAGGCAATGAGCAGTTCTTC.

This chain uses TRBV6-6 with TRBJ1-2; 12 positions match TRBD1. CDR1 and CDR2 from the germline V gene are MNHNY and SVGAGI (reference sequence). This CDR3 region has 15 residues. The ends lost 4 bases at V and 7 bases at J; junction bases unmatched: 7. The CDR3 nucleotides are TGTGCCAGCAGTTCTCCGGGACAGGGGGCGGGTGGCTACACCTTC. Translating gives CASSSPGQGAGGYTF.

V gene TRBV18 combines with J gene TRBJ2-3; tentatively, D is TRBD1 or TRBD2 (5 bases each). Trimming pared 6 bases from V and 4 bases from J, leaving 14 bases between. This CDR3 has 14 residues. Germline CDR1 KGHSH, CDR2 LQKENI. The CDR3 nucleotides are TGTGCCAGCTCCCCTCCTGGGGGACCAGATACGCAGTATTTT. The encoded protein is CASSPPGGPDTQYF.

The chain is built from TRBV18 and TRBJ1-2; D ambiguous. This CDR3 has 15 residues. Trimming stripped 3 bases from V and 4 bases from J, with 15 bases between. Germline CDR1 reads KGHSH; CDR2 reads LQKENI. This CDR3 is CASSPEVGSSYGYTF. DNA for the CDR3: TGTGCCAGCTCACCCGAAGTGGGCAGTAGCTATGGCTACACCTTC.

V and J are TRBV7-9 and TRBJ2-3; D is unclear. The V gene lost 3 bases and the J gene lost 2 bases, with 12 bases spanning the gap. This CDR3 region has 15 residues. Looked up from germline, CDR1 is SEHNR and CDR2 is FQNEAQ (reference sequence). This chain's CDR3 is CASSLMENPTDTQYF. The CDR3 nucleotides read TGTGCCAGCAGCTTGATGGAGAACCCCACAGATACGCAGTATTTT. The whole variable domain, filled in from reference TRBV7-9 and TRBJ2-3, reads DTGVSQNPRHKITKRGQNVTFRCDPISEHNRLYWYRQTLGQGPEFLTYFQNEAQLEKSRLLSDRFSAERPKGSFSTLEIQRTEQGDSAMYLCASSLMENPTDTQYFGPGTRLTVL.

This chain joins TRBV5-6 and TRBJ2-5; TRBD2 might be the D (6 bases). CDR1 and CDR2 from the germline V gene are SGHDT and YYEEEE. Trimming removed 4 bases from V and 5 bases from J, with 12 bases in between. The CDR3 runs to 13 residues. This chain's CDR3 is CASSTGTSETQYF. CDR3 coding DNA: TGTGCCAGCAGCACCGGGACTTCGGAGACCCAGTACTTC.

This chain connects TRBV5-1 to TRBJ2-3; TRBD2 matches at 10 bases. Germline V lookup: CDR1 SGHRS, CDR2 YFSETQ. The CDR3 totals 17 residues. V lost 0 bases, J lost 5 bases, and 9 bases stayed unmatched. In nucleotides, the CDR3 is TGCGCCAGCAGCTTGGATAAGCTAGCGGGAGAGGTAGATACGCAGTATTTT. Residues: CASSLDKLAGEVDTQYF.

This clone was seen just once. V is TRBV6-5 and J is TRBJ2-3, with 9 bases matching TRBD2. The CDR3 extends over 16 amino acids. Germline V gene lookup returns CDR1 MNHEY and CDR2 SVGAGI. Trimming at V came to 0 bases and at J to 5 bases, leaving 6 bases not matched to a gene. This chain's CDR3 is CASSYSRVAGVDTQYF. CDR3 in DNA: TGTGCCAGCAGTTACTCGAGAGTAGCGGGAGTAGATACGCAGTATTTT.

There are a few counts of this clone. The CDR3 here is CASRHDSYEQYF. In DNA form, the CDR3 reads TGTGCCAGCAGACACGACAGCTACGAGCAGTACTTC. This sequence joins TRBV11-2 and TRBJ2-7; TRBD1 might be the D (5 bases). CDR1 and CDR2 from the germline V gene are SGHAT and FQNNGV. The CDR3 loop spans 12 amino acids. V lost 6 bases and J lost 3, with 9 bases in between. The full variable domain, rest sourced from reference TRBV11-2 and TRBJ2-7, is EAGVAQSPRYKIIEKRQSVAFWCNPISGHATLYWYQQILGQGPKLLIQFQNNGVVDDSQLPKDRFSAERLKGVDSTLKIQPAKLEDSAVYLCASRHDSYEQYFGPGTRLTVT.

The rearrangement joins TRBV30 to TRBJ2-3; no clear D gene. Per germline, CDR1 GTSNPN and CDR2 SVGIG (reference sequence). The CDR3 contains 12 residues. V was clipped by 5 bases and J by 0 bases, with 6 bases between them. The DNA for the CDR3 is TGTGCCTGGGTCTACAGCACAGATACGCAGTATTTT. The encoded protein is CAWVYSTDTQYF.

A few counts support this clone. CDR3 sequence: CASSTGTVGSYGYTF. CDR3 nucleotide sequence: TGCGCCAGCAGCACCGGGACAGTTGGGAGCTATGGCTACACCTTC. V is TRBV5-1 and J is TRBJ1-2; 7 bases are shared with TRBD1. The germline CDR1 and CDR2 sequences are SGHRS and YFSETQ. With 4 bases clipped from V and 4 bases from J, the junction kept 10 bases outside the gene matches. The CDR3 contains 15 residues.

The rearrangement links TRBV30 to TRBJ2-2; no definite D call. Germline-derived CDR1 and CDR2 are GTSNPN and SVGIG (reference sequence). The CDR3 sequence is 16 residues long. V shed 0 bases and J shed 0 bases, with 11 bases lying between them. The CDR3 region has the DNA TGTGCCTGGAGTGTGGTCAGGTTGGCGAACACCGGGGAGCTGTTTTTT. This sequence encodes CAWSVVRLANTGELFF. The full variable domain, rest sourced from reference TRBV30 and TRBJ2-2, is SQTIHQWPATLVQPVGSPLSLECTVEGTSNPNLYWYRQAAGRGLQLLFYSVGIGQISSEVPQNLSASRPQDRQFILSSKKLLLSDSGFYLCAWSVVRLANTGELFFGEGSRLTVL.

This chain links TRBV28 with TRBJ1-2, with 8 bases lining up with TRBD1. The CDR3 has 13 amino acids. CDR1 and CDR2 from the germline V gene are MDHEN and SYDVKM. J was trimmed by 8 bases and V by 3 bases; bases with no gene match: 5. This CDR3 reads CASSLGRGRGYTF. The CDR3 nucleotides are TGTGCCAGCAGTTTGGGCAGGGGGCGAGGCTACACCTTC.

The chain couples TRBV2 to TRBJ2-4; 7 bases align to TRBD1. V gave up 4 bases and J gave up 3 bases; unmatched junction bases: 0. CDR1 and CDR2 (germline): SNHLY, FYNNEI. This CDR3 region has 13 residues. In nucleotides, the CDR3 is TGTGCCAGCAGTGGGGACAGCAAAAACATTCAGTACTTC. This codes for CASSGDSKNIQYF.

This clone was observed a single time. This rearrangement joins TRBV29-1 to TRBJ1-1; 9 bases line up with TRBD1. The CDR3 spans 13 residues. The V gene end was trimmed by 7 bases and the J gene end by 2 bases; junction bases not matched to a gene: 5. Germline V gives CDR1 SQVTM, CDR2 ANQGSEA. DNA of the CDR3: TGCAGCGGACAGGGGGGCCCCAACACTGAAGCTTTCTTT. Its translation: CSGQGGPNTEAFF.

In regard to this clone: This sample also contains other DNA sequences that code for the same CDR3. For the CDR3, the DNA is TGCGCCAGCAGCCAAGTACTAGGCGGTTACGAGCAGTACTTC. This codes for CASSQVLGGYEQYF. The V gene is TRBV4-3, the J gene TRBJ2-7, with D possibly matching TRBD2 (5 bases). This CDR3 is built from 14 residues. The germline V gene encodes CDR1 LGHNA and CDR2 YSLEER. V dropped 1 base and J dropped 4 bases, with 11 bases sitting between them.

A few counts support this clone. The rearrangement uses TRBV5-1 and TRBJ2-7; 7 positions match TRBD2. The V and J ends lost 5 bases and 6 bases, in that order; junction bases with no gene match: 8. CDR3 size: 13 residues. Germline lookup yields CDR1 SGHRS and CDR2 YFSETQ. CDR3 DNA: TGCGCCAGCAGAGGGACTATTCAATCCGAGCAGTACTTC. Its protein is CASRGTIQSEQYF.

The chain combines TRBV11-2 with TRBJ1-2; D unclear. Germline CDR1 and CDR2: SGHAT and FQNNGV. Trimming removed 3 bases at V and 6 bases at J, with 14 bases between. The length of the CDR3 is 14 residues. The DNA for the CDR3 is TGTGCCAGCAGCTTGGAAGGCCCCTCGCATGGCTACACCTTC. This codes for CASSLEGPSHGYTF.

The chain joins TRBV9 to TRBJ1-3; D ambiguous. Trimming stripped 1 base from V and 0 bases from J, with 2 bases between. There are 13 residues in the CDR3. Germline V gives CDR1 SGDLS, CDR2 YYNGEE. In DNA form, the CDR3 reads TGTGCCAGCAGCGTATACTCTGGAAACACCATATATTTT. Protein: CASSVYSGNTIYF.

The chain recombines TRBV19 with TRBJ1-2, with D perhaps TRBD1 (5 bases). Trimming stripped 7 bases from V and 2 bases from J, with 14 bases between. The CDR3 runs to 14 residues. Looked up from germline, CDR1 is LNHDA and CDR2 is SQIVND (reference sequence). This chain's CDR3 is CASIRQGKNYGYTF. The CDR3 nucleotides read TGTGCCAGTATACGTCAGGGCAAAAACTATGGCTACACCTTC.